These T cell receptor beta chains were read from a single sample in a study of T cells in Graves' hyperthyroidism and ophthalmopathy. TCRdb redid the calling of the multiplex PCR reads with MiXCR, one entry per CDR3 protein. The data hold roughly 550,000 distinct CDR3 sequences, with about 16% observed a single time. The sequenced material came from blood. These receptors were obtained from a woman in her thirties with Graves' ophthalmopathy. Both conserved end residues are part of each CDR3. D genes are given only for firm matches. The size entry is marked missing in some rows and otherwise reads once, few, many or a size class.

d_call	v_call	j_call	clone_size	cdr3_nt	cdr3_aa
.	TRBV7-2	TRBJ1-2	.	TGTGCCAGCAGGTTCACAGGGAAGGATGGCTACACCTTC	CASRFTGKDGYTF
.	TRBV9	TRBJ2-1	many	TGTGCCAGCAGCGTAGGGATACACAATGAGCAGTTCTTC	CASSVGIHNEQFF
TRBD1	TRBV6-2/TRBV6-3	TRBJ2-6	.	TGTGCCAGCAGATTAAGACAGGGCACCCTTTCTGGGGCCAACGTCCTGACTTTC	CASRLRQGTLSGANVLTF
.	TRBV5-1	TRBJ1-5	many	TGCGCCAGCAGGGTAGGGGCAGTGGGCAATCAGCCCCAGCATTTT	CASRVGAVGNQPQHF
TRBD1	TRBV7-9	TRBJ1-6	many	TGTGCCAGCAGCGACAGGGGAAATTCACCCCTCCACTTT	CASSDRGNSPLHF
.	TRBV20-1	TRBJ1-2	many	TGCAGTGCTAGCCCGGGCTATGGCTACACCTTC	CSASPGYGYTF
TRBD2	TRBV7-3	TRBJ2-3	few	TGTGCCAGCAGCCCTATGGTCGCGGGAGGAGGAGATACGCAGTATTTT	CASSPMVAGGGDTQYF
.	TRBV7-9	TRBJ2-2	.	TGTGCCAGCAGCTTAAAGGGAGCCGGGGAGCTGTTTTTT	CASSLKGAGELFF
.	TRBV14	TRBJ2-1	.	TGTGCCAGCAGCCAGTCAATAGGTGAGCAGTTCTTC	CASSQSIGEQFF
.	TRBV4-3	TRBJ2-7	many	TGCGCCAGCAGCCAAGATCAGGCAGGGGGAGGCGAGCAGTACTTC	CASSQDQAGGGEQYF
TRBD2	TRBV5-6	TRBJ2-1	many	TGTGCCAGCAGCCACCGATACATGGACTCGGGAACTAGCGGGAGGCGTAGCTCCTACAATGAGCAGTTCTTC	CASSHRYMDSGTSGRRSSYNEQFF
.	TRBV20-1	TRBJ2-7	many	TGCAGTGCCCGGGACACGGCGGGCGAGCAGTACTTC	CSARDTAGEQYF
.	TRBV11-2	TRBJ1-5	few	TGTGCCAGCAGGGGTCAAAATCAGCCCCAGCATTTT	CASRGQNQPQHF
.	TRBV20-1	TRBJ1-2	many	TGCAGTGCTAGAGCCCCCCTAGTAATTGGCTACACCTTC	CSARAPLVIGYTF
.	TRBV5-5	TRBJ2-2	few	TGTGCCAGCAGCTTGGGACAGGCGGACGGGGAGCTGTTTTTT	CASSLGQADGELFF
.	TRBV5-8	TRBJ2-7	many	TGTGCCAGCAGCTTGTTTGCAAGCTCCTACGAGCAGTACTTC	CASSLFASSYEQYF
TRBD1	TRBV20-1	TRBJ2-7	.	TGCAGTGCGAGGGACAGGTCCGCCTACGAGCAGTACTTC	CSARDRSAYEQYF
.	TRBV3-1	TRBJ1-3	few	TGTGCCAGCAGCCAAACAGGGAGCTCTGGAAACACCATATATTTT	CASSQTGSSGNTIYF
.	TRBV19	TRBJ2-7	.	TGTGCCAGTAGTCAGGACTTCTGGGGGAACTACGAGCAGTACTTC	CASSQDFWGNYEQYF
.	TRBV7-9	TRBJ2-1	few	TGTGCCAGCAGCACTCCGGGAGCCCATTACAATGAGCAGTTCTTC	CASSTPGAHYNEQFF
.	TRBV28	TRBJ1-2	many	TGTGCCAGCAGTTGGGACCAGGGGAGCTATGGCTACACCTTC	CASSWDQGSYGYTF
TRBD2	TRBV5-6	TRBJ2-1	.	TGTGCCAGCAGCTTCTTAGCGGGAGTGGATGAGCAGTTCTTC	CASSFLAGVDEQFF
TRBD2	TRBV27	TRBJ2-6	many	TGTGCCAGCCGGGACTACCGACTCTCTGGGGCCAACGTCCTGACTTTC	CASRDYRLSGANVLTF
.	TRBV7-2	TRBJ2-7	.	TGTGCCAGCACTCCCCGGAGCTCCTACGAGCAGTACTTC	CASTPRSSYEQYF
.	TRBV10-3	TRBJ2-1	.	TGTGCCATCAGTGAGTGGGTCGGGAGCTCCTACAATGAGCAGTTCTTC	CAISEWVGSSYNEQFF
TRBD2	TRBV28	TRBJ2-1	many	TGTGCCACCACCCCCTGGGACTCGGGAGGTGAGCAGTTCTTC	CATTPWDSGGEQFF
TRBD2	TRBV6-1	TRBJ2-1	.	TGTGCCAGCAGTGACCCGGGACTAGCGTATGAGCAGTTCTTC	CASSDPGLAYEQFF
.	TRBV10-1	TRBJ2-2	few	TGCGCCAGCCGACGGGAGGGGGCCACCGGGGAGCTGTTTTTT	CASRREGATGELFF
.	TRBV5-1	TRBJ1-4	.	TGCGCCAGCAGCTTCAATAACCGAGATGAAAAACTGTTTTTT	CASSFNNRDEKLFF
TRBD1	TRBV28	TRBJ1-2	.	TGTGCCAGCAGTTCACCCCTCGACCGGGACAGGGGGGGGGGCTACACCTTC	CASSSPLDRDRGGGYTF
TRBD1	TRBV2	TRBJ2-2	few	TGTGCCAGCCGACGACAGGGGGCAATCGGGGAGCTGTTTTTT	CASRRQGAIGELFF
.	TRBV27	TRBJ2-2	many	TGTGCCAGCAGTTTAAAGTGGGCGAACACCGGGGAGCTGTTTTTT	CASSLKWANTGELFF
.	TRBV15	TRBJ2-3	few	TGTGCCACCAGCTCAGTTCTCACAGATACGCAGTATTTT	CATSSVLTDTQYF
.	TRBV30	TRBJ2-3	many	TGTGCCTGGAGTGTAGACGGTTACACAGATACGCAGTATTTT	CAWSVDGYTDTQYF
.	TRBV7-8	TRBJ2-6	many	TGTGCCAGCAGCTTAGATTTGGCTGGGGCCAACGTCCTGACTTTC	CASSLDLAGANVLTF
.	TRBV6-1	TRBJ2-5	many	TGTGCCAGCAGTGAAGTGGTAGGGGGTGGAGAGACCCAGTACTTC	CASSEVVGGGETQYF
.	TRBV11-2	TRBJ2-7	many	TGTGCCAGCAGCTTAGAACCTTCTAGCGTGGGCGAGCAGTACTTC	CASSLEPSSVGEQYF
TRBD2	TRBV11-2	TRBJ2-1	many	TGTGCCAGCAGCTTAGAAGCTAGCGGGAGGGCTTTGCAGTTCTTC	CASSLEASGRALQFF
TRBD2	TRBV24-1	TRBJ2-7	.	TGTGCCACCAGTGATCCCCCGGGAGGCGAGCAGTACTTC	CATSDPPGGEQYF
TRBD1	TRBV20-1	TRBJ2-5	many	TGCAGTGCTACTCGAACAACAGGGGCCCCTGAGACCCAGTACTTC	CSATRTTGAPETQYF
.	TRBV7-2	TRBJ2-6	.	TGTGCCAGCAGCTCCAGACAGTTTGGGGCCAACGTCCTGACTTTC	CASSSRQFGANVLTF
TRBD2	TRBV12-3/TRBV12-4	TRBJ2-7	few	TGTGCCAGCAGTTTTCCTAGACTAGCGGGAGGGCCGGGCTCCTACGAGCAGTACTTC	CASSFPRLAGGPGSYEQYF
.	TRBV27	TRBJ2-2	many	TGTGCCAGCAGTTTAGCGGAGACCGGGGAGCTGTTTTTT	CASSLAETGELFF
.	TRBV19	TRBJ1-1	few	TGTGCCAGTAGTCTGGATGGAGGGAGGGTCGTGAACACTGAAGCTTTCTTT	CASSLDGGRVVNTEAFF
.	TRBV15	TRBJ1-4	few	TGTGCCACCAGCAGAGGGGGGGATGGAAAACTGTTTTTT	CATSRGGDGKLFF
.	TRBV2	TRBJ1-5	few	TGTGCCAGCAGGGGAGACAGCGATCAAAATCAGCCCCAGCATTTT	CASRGDSDQNQPQHF
.	TRBV7-9	TRBJ1-2	few	TGTGCCAGCAGCCTTTACAGCGTTTCTGGCTATGGCTACACCTTC	CASSLYSVSGYGYTF
.	TRBV7-2	TRBJ2-3	many	TGTGCCAGCAGCTTAGGATACGGAAGCACAGATACGCAGTATTTT	CASSLGYGSTDTQYF
TRBD1	TRBV7-9	TRBJ2-7	few	TGTGCCAGCAGCTTAAAACCCGACAGGGGGCCCTACGAGCAGTACTTC	CASSLKPDRGPYEQYF
.	TRBV7-2	TRBJ2-3	many	TGTGCCAGCAACGCGAAGGGGGGCCATGGCACAGATACGCAGTATTTT	CASNAKGGHGTDTQYF
TRBD2	TRBV11-2	TRBJ2-2	few	TGTGCCAGCAGCTTAGGGGCTAGCGGCTACACCGGGGAGCTGTTTTTT	CASSLGASGYTGELFF